Here is one TCR beta chain with its context. Its antigen is currently unknown. In the PCR, 60 Vbeta and 13 Jbeta primers were used. Profiled with immunoSEQ multiplex PCR; TCRdb holds only in-frame clones, not every one. Of some 150,000 clones in the sample, 65% to 85% were seen once. The data originate from a study of cytomegalovirus exposure and HLA in healthy donors. Points from the study as a whole: A later analysis linked a missense DCLRE1C variant to TCR beta V- and J-gene trimming.

The CDR3 has 13 amino acids. Germline lookup yields CDR1 MNHEY and CDR2 SVGAGI. The ends were cut back, 4 bases at V and 3 bases at J, with 10 bases in the middle. The sequence came from a woman aged 18 to 35 in good health and CMV-seronegative. The sequenced sample consisted of PBMCs. V gene TRBV6-5 combines with J gene TRBJ2-7; tentatively, D is TRBD2 (5 bases). The CDR3 sequence is CASSSRVNYEQYF. CDR3 sequence (DNA): TGTGCCAGCAGTTCGCGGGTGAACTACGAGCAGTACTTC.